This T cell receptor beta chain came from a study of PD-1 blockade in classical Hodgkin lymphoma. Study outcomes and limitations: Newly diagnosed patients were reported to start with lower TCR diversity than healthy donors. Those achieving complete response showed baseline diversity like newly diagnosed patients.

Remarks on this clone: Its antigen is unidentified.

Regarding time point: cycle 4 day 1 (C4D1), after 6 weeks of nivolumab. Relapse after autologous stem cell transplantation occurred in every patient, and brentuximab vedotin exposure varied. Some clones are missing from TCRdb's copy, which holds only in-frame ones; the method was immunoSEQ multiplex PCR. This repertoire shows 90,000 to 110,000 clones, approximately 89% found once; its top ten account for roughly 20%. The sample was peripheral blood mononuclear cells (PBMCs), taken before the fourth cycle of nivolumab. The receptor was isolated from a human donor with classical Hodgkin lymphoma.

CDR3 residues: CASSERTRGYGYTF. For the CDR3, the DNA is TGTGCCAGCAGCGAACGGACGCGGGGCTATGGCTACACCTTC. This chain uses TRBV6-1 with TRBJ1-2; D is uncertain. Trimming removed 6 bases at V and 4 bases at J, with 15 bases between. The CDR3 is 14 residues long. Per germline, CDR1 MNHNS and CDR2 SASEGT.